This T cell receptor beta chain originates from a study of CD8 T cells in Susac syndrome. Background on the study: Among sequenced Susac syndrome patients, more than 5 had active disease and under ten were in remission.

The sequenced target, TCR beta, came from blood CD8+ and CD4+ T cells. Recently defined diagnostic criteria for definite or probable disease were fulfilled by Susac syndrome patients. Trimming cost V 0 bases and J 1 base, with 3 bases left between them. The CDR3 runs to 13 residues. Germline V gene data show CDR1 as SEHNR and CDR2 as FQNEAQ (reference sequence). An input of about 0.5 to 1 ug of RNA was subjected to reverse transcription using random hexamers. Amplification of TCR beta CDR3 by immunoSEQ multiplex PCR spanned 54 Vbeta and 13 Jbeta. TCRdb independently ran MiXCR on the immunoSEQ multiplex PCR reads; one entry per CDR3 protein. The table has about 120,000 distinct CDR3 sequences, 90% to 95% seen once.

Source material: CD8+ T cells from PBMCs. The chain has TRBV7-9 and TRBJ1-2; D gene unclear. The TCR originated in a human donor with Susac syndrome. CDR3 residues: CASSLANNYGYTF. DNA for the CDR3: TGTGCCAGCAGCTTAGCCAATAACTATGGCTACACCTTC.